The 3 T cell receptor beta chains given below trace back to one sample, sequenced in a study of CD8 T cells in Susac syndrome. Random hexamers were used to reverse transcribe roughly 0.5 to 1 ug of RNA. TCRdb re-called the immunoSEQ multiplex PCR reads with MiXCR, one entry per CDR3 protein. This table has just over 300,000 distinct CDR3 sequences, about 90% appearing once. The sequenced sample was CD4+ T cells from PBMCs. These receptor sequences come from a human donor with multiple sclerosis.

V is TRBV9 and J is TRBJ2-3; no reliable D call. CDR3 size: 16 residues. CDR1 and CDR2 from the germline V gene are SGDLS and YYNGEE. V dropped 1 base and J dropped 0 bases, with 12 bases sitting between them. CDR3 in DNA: TGTGCCAGCAGCGTAAACTCTCGGTTGAGCACAGATACGCAGTATTTT. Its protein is CASSVNSRLSTDTQYF.

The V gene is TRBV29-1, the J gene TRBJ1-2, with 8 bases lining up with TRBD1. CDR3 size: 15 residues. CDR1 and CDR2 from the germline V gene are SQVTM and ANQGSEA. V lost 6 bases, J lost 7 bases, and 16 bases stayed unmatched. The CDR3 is CSVSRRDRGNAGYTF. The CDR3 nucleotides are TGCAGCGTATCAAGACGAGACAGGGGCAACGCTGGCTACACCTTC.

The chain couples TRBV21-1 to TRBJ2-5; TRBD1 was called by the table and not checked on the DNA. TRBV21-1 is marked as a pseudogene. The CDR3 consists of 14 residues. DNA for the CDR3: TGTGCCAGCAGCTGTGGACAGACCCAAGAGACCCAGTACTTC. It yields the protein CASSCGQTQETQYF.